The source of this T cell receptor beta chain is a study of response to subunit inactivated influenza vaccine. From the RT-PCR reads, TCRdb called clonotypes with MiXCR, one entry per CDR3 protein. The data contain hundreds of thousands of distinct CDR3 sequences, 12% of them singletons. Findings and limits, study-wide: New T cells are recruited in small numbers by each seasonal influenza vaccination, according to the authors' suggestion.

A remark on this clonotype: Its cognate antigen is unknown.

Sequences were derived from PBMCs from blood, sampled on the day of vaccination. The receptor was derived from a man over 45 who received an inactivated influenza vaccine.

This chain's CDR3 is CASSLAAGTNTQYF. In nucleotides, the CDR3 is TGTGCCAGCAGCTTAGCGGCCGGGACGAATACGCAGTATTTT. V and J are TRBV7-8 and TRBJ2-3; D possibly matches TRBD1 or TRBD2 (5 bases each). Germline CDR1 and CDR2: SGHVS and FQNEAQ. The CDR3 has 14 residues. The ends were cut back, 0 bases at V and 7 bases at J, with 11 bases in the middle.